This T cell receptor (beta chain) is from a study of blood T cell repertoires in COVID-19. On the study more broadly: Sites across the United States, Italy and Spain contributed samples from acute and convalescent COVID-19.

This clone is a singleton in its sample. Authors' analysis steps: Amplified reference gene primers provided the basis for estimating nucleated cell counts. The table came from immunoSEQ multiplex PCR; TCRdb's copy has only in-frame clones and leaves some out. V, J and clone size reflect that table, while D and trimming were determined from the DNA. This sample yields about 56,000 clones, of which over 60% are seen a single time; approximately 4.8% belongs to the top ten. Per germline, CDR1 MNHEY and CDR2 SMNVEV (reference sequence). This CDR3 spans 15 amino acids. V dropped 5 bases and J dropped 4 bases, with 15 bases sitting between them.

The sequenced material came from peripheral blood. V and J are TRBV27 and TRBJ2-1; a weak D match, TRBD1 (6 bases). The TCR originated in a woman between 70 and 85 years old with COVID-19, enrolled during active disease. CDR3 sequence (DNA): TGTGCCAGCAGTACATCCGGGACAAATTACAATGAGCAGTTCTTC. Its translation: CASSTSGTNYNEQFF.